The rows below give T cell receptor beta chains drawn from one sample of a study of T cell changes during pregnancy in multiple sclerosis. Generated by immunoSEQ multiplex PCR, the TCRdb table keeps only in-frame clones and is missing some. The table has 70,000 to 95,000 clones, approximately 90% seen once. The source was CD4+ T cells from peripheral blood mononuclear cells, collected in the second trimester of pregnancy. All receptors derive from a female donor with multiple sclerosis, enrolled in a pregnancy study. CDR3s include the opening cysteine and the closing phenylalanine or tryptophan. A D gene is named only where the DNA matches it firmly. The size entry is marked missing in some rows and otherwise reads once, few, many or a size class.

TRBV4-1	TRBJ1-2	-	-	TGCGCCAGCAGCCCAAACCTAATTAGCTATGGCTACACCTTC	CASSPNLISYGYTF
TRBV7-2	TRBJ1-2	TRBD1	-	TGTGCCAGCAGCTTCGACAGGACAGGGAATGGCTACACCTTC	CASSFDRTGNGYTF
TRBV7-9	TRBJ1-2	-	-	TGTGCCAGCAGCTTATTGGCACCCTACACCTTC	CASSLLAPYTF
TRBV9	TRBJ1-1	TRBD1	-	TGTGCCAGCGGGATGACAGGGGCGGACACTGAAGCTTTCTTT	CASGMTGADTEAFF
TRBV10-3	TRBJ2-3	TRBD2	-	TGTGCCATCGGAACTAGCGGGGGACCAGATACGCAGTATTTT	CAIGTSGGPDTQYF
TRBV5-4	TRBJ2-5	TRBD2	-	TGTGCCAGCAGCCCGGATCTGGGCGGGGGCCAAGAGACCCAGTACTTC	CASSPDLGGGQETQYF
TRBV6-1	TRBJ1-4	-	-	TGTGCCAGCAGTGTCAGTGCAACTAATGAAAAACTGTTTTTT	CASSVSATNEKLFF
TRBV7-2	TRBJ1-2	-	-	TGTGCCAGCAGCTTTGCGGACACGATCTATGGCTACACCTTC	CASSFADTIYGYTF
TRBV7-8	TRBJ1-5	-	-	TGTGCCAGCAGCTTATGGACGGGGGATCAGCCCCAGCATTTT	CASSLWTGDQPQHF
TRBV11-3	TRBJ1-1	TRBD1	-	TGTGCCAGCAGCTTAGGACAGGGGGCTACCGTACCTGAAGCTTTCTTT	CASSLGQGATVPEAFF
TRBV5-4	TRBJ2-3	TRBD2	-	TGTGCCAGCAGCCCATATAGCGGGGGGGCAGATACGCAGTATTTT	CASSPYSGGADTQYF
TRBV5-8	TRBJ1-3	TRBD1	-	TGTGCCAGCAGCATCAACACCGGGACAGGGTTTCTCTCTGGAAACACCATATATTTT	CASSINTGTGFLSGNTIYF
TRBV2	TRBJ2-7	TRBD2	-	TGTGCCAGCAGAGCCGGGACTACCTCCTACGAGCAGTACTTC	CASRAGTTSYEQYF
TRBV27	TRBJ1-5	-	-	TGTGCCAGCAGTTTATTGGGCCAGAGCAATCAGCCCCAGCATTTT	CASSLLGQSNQPQHF
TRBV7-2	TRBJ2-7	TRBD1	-	TGTGCCAGCAGCTTAGCAGGGGGCCAGCTTTACGAGCAGTACTTC	CASSLAGGQLYEQYF
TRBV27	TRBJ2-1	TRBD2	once	TGTGCCAGCAGGAGCGGGACCCACTACAATGAGCAGTTCTTC	CASRSGTHYNEQFF